This TCR beta chain was profiled in a study of CD8 T cells in Susac syndrome. Random hexamers were used to reverse transcribe roughly 0.5 to 1 ug of RNA. Amplification of TCR beta CDR3 was carried out by immunoSEQ multiplex PCR, which covered 54 Vbeta and 13 Jbeta segments. MiXCR, run by TCRdb on the immunoSEQ multiplex PCR reads, gives a single entry per CDR3 protein. The sample lists about 300,000 distinct CDR3 sequences, roughly 81% occurring once. This clonotype came up once. V lost 6 bases, J lost 0 bases, and 6 bases stayed unmatched. Germline loops: CDR1 SEHNR, CDR2 FQNEAQ (reference sequence). The CDR3 consists of 18 residues.

The chain uses TRBV7-9 and TRBJ2-6, with 12 bases fitting TRBD2. Sequenced: CD8+ T cells from PBMCs. The receptor's source is a human donor with multiple sclerosis. DNA for the CDR3: TGTGCCAGCAGACTGGGACTAGCGGGCCCCTCTGGGGCCAACGTCCTGACTTTC. Translating it yields CASRLGLAGPSGANVLTF.